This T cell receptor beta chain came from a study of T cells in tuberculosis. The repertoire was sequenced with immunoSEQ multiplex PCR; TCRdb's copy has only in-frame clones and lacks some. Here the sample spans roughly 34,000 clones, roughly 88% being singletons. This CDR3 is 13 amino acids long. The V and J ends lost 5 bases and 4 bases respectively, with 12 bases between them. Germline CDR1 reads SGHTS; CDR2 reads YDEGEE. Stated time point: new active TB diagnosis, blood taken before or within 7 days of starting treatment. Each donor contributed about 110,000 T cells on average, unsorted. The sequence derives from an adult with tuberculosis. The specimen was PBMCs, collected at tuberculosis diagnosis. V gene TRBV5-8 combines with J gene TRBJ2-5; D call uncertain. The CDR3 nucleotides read TGTGCCAGCAGGTTTTCCGGCGGAGAGACCCAGTACTTC. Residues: CASRFSGGETQYF.